The TCR beta chain described here comes from a study of blood T cell repertoires in COVID-19 (dated by TCRdb to the early 2020s). With regard to the full study: Collaborator samples came from the United States, Italy and Spain and covered acute and convalescent phases of COVID-19. The prospective study material was composed of cDNA or gDNA derived from T cells, B-cell-depleted T cells, or PBMCs. Deeply sampled blood TCRbeta repertoires from subjects exposed to, actively infected with, or recovered from COVID-19 were included in the dataset. A freely available public database, intended as a resource for researchers studying the immune response to SARS-CoV-2, is where the repertoires were released. The samples were drawn from two sources: the first 160 participants of the ongoing ImmuneRACE study, and some 1,300 subjects contributed by 6 global collaborators. Nearly every sample came with metadata listing a de-identified subject ID, COVID-19 status, age in years and sex. Where HLA class I and class II types were available, the types were taken from metadata supplied by the sample provider, not from assay-based typing. What the authors observed across the whole study: The amount of clinical and demographic metadata varied by source and participant and was provided uncurated.

Whole blood was collected in K2EDTA tubes by collaborating institutions according to the institutions' own protocols. For TCRbeta analysis, collaborators shipped samples in one of three forms: frozen whole blood, isolated PBMCs, or DNA extracted from either of those sample types. A note on this clone: Its antigen specificity is not known. Qualities for individual bases were not recorded, and no much larger clone is one base off.

According to the germline V gene, CDR1 reads SGHRS and CDR2 reads YFSETQ. The junction shows trimming of 0 bases on V and 4 bases on J, and the gene matches do not reach 4 bases of it. From its cysteine to its phenylalanine, the CDR3 spans 15 amino acids. This entry keeps only the CDR3 DNA: 45 bases, framed from base 1. TCRbeta CDR3 regions were amplified from genomic DNA using the immunoSEQ Assay, a bias-controlled multiplex PCR. The paper's processing steps were these. Within the assay, amplification of reference gene primers was used to estimate how many nucleated cells each sample contained. To quantify the absolute abundance of each unique TCRbeta CDR3 rearrangement, sequence reads were collapsed and filtered. For each sample, productive Simpson clonality was calculated as the square root of Simpson's diversity index over productive rearrangements. TCRdb retrieved this table from immuneACCESS and kept in-frame rearrangements only. Not all clones are present; in checked studies, unresolved V genes account for under half, and no reason is known for the remainder. D and trimming come from the DNA, and the V and J calls and clone size come from that table. A total of some 80,000 clones appear in this sample, about 93% of them only once. Together, the top ten hold 0.7% to 0.9% of the sample.

The chain is assembled from TRBV5-1 and TRBJ2-7, and TRBD2 matches 10 of the central bases. Material for sequencing was peripheral blood. This sequence originates from a woman of 80 years or more with acute or convalescent COVID-19. The CDR3 in this case is CASSLGGTSAYEQYF. The nucleotide sequence reads TGCGCCAGCAGCTTGGGGGGGACTAGCGCTTACGAGCAGTACTTC.